Reported below is one TCR beta chain. Its matching antigen is unknown. Generated by immunoSEQ multiplex PCR, the TCRdb table keeps only in-frame clones and is missing some. The sample yields under 200,000 clones, over 85% seen once. This CDR3 comprises 16 residues. Per the germline V gene, CDR1 is SGHRS and CDR2 is YFSETQ. V lost 4 bases and J lost 5; bases outside the gene matches: 5. This sample stems from a study of cytomegalovirus exposure and HLA in healthy donors. Study-wide results and caveats: According to a subsequent analysis, TCR clusters from the first cohort were inclined to appear together in the 90 to 150 validation repertoires.

The V and J genes are TRBV5-1 and TRBJ2-1, with TRBD2 matching over 14 bases. The origin of this receptor is a young woman in good health and CMV-seropositive. The source material was PBMCs. The CDR3 region is CASSRTSGRRDNEQFF. The CDR3 DNA follows: TGCGCCAGCAGCAGGACTAGCGGGAGGCGGGACAATGAGCAGTTCTTC.